This entry lists 10 T cell receptor beta chains sequenced from one sample in a study of T cells in Graves' hyperthyroidism and ophthalmopathy (dated by TCRdb to the late 2010s). Library preparation was by multiplex PCR. Instrument on record: Illumina HiSeq 2000. The TCR beta CDR3 regions were amplified from RNA transcripts. The TCR CDR3 was subjected to a first round of RT-PCR using the HTBI primer set and the Qiagen OneStep RT-PCR kit. The public reads were reprocessed in TCRdb via fastp at Q25 and MiXCR, keeping in-frame beta chains. CDR3 protein duplicates are merged, each entry listing the most common genes and DNA. Counted in this sample were around 300,000 distinct CDR3 sequences; about 15% of them appeared once. Of the sample, approximately 25% falls within the top ten clones. Sequenced material: blood. The receptors derive from a woman aged 25-40 years with Graves' hyperthyroidism.

This clonotype was seen a handful of times. This may be a read error: a much more frequent sequence differs by one nucleotide. In DNA, the CDR3 is TGTGCCAGCAGTTCTCCGGGACGGCCATTCGTTAGCACAGATACGCAGTATTTT. It translates to CASSSPGRPFVSTDTQYF. The chain carries TRBV28 and TRBJ2-3; D may be TRBD1 or TRBD2 (5 bases each). CDR3 length: 18 amino acids. V was cut by 4 bases and J by 0 bases, with 20 bases left in between. Germline CDR1 and CDR2: MDHEN and SYDVKM. Based on the CDR3 plus reference TRBV28 and TRBJ2-3, the full variable domain is DVKVTQSSRYLVKRTGEKVFLECVQDMDHENMFWYRQDPGLGLRLIYFSYDVKMKEKGDIPEGYSVSREKKERFSLILESASTNQTSMYLCASSSPGRPFVSTDTQYFGPGTRLTVL.

This clonotype was found many times. V gene TRBV6-5 combines with J gene TRBJ1-5, with TRBD1 as a possible D gene (5 bases). Trimming took 3 bases from V and 0 from J, leaving 9 bases between them. The length of the CDR3 is 15 residues. Germline CDR1 reads MNHEY; CDR2 reads SVGAGI. CDR3 sequence reads: CASSYGGASNQPQHF. In nucleotides, the CDR3 is TGTGCCAGCAGTTATGGGGGTGCTAGCAATCAGCCCCAGCATTTT.

This clonotype was seen a few times. The rearrangement joins TRBV7-9 to TRBJ2-1; D is uncertain. V lost 1 base and J lost 7, with 8 bases in between. This CDR3 region has 13 residues. Germline values: CDR1 SEHNR, CDR2 FQNEAQ (reference sequence). In DNA, the CDR3 is TGTGCCAGCAGCTTAGTCTTAGATAATGAGCAGTTCTTC. Translated, it gives CASSLVLDNEQFF.

In this sample, this clonotype turned up many times. The chain links TRBV20-1 to TRBJ2-3; TRBD2 aligns across 7 bases. There are 14 residues in the CDR3. V shed 1 base and J 1 base; nucleotides not matched to a gene: 2. Germline-derived CDR1 and CDR2 are DFQATT and SNEGSKA (reference sequence). CDR3 nucleotides: TGCAGTGCTAGAGCTAGCGGAGGCACAGATACGCAGTATTTT. As protein: CSARASGGTDTQYF.

In its sample, this clonotype was seen many times. The V call is TRBV12-3 or TRBV12-4, the J call TRBJ2-7, with D hard to call. V gave up 5 bases and J gave up 3 bases, with 17 bases separating them. This CDR3 contains 15 residues. The DNA of the CDR3 is TGTGCCAGCAGTCGAAAGGACCCGAAGGTCTACGAGCAGTACTTC. As protein: CASSRKDPKVYEQYF.

The V gene is TRBV5-1, the J gene TRBJ2-3; D unresolved. CDR1 SGHRS and CDR2 YFSETQ come from the germline V gene. V dropped 8 bases and J dropped 6 bases, with 22 bases sitting between them. This CDR3 is 15 amino acids long. CDR3 region: CASQLLESLGDTQYF. For the CDR3, the DNA is TGCGCCAGTCAGTTGTTGGAGTCTTTAGGGGATACGCAGTATTTT.

This clonotype was found many times. The V and J genes are TRBV28 and TRBJ1-5; the D gene is possibly TRBD1 (6 bases). The germline V gene encodes CDR1 MDHEN and CDR2 SYDVKM. This CDR3 is 15 amino acids long. Trimming removed 5 bases from V and 6 bases from J, with 17 bases in between. The CDR3 DNA is TGTGCCAGCAGTCCGACGGGGGGCTTATTTCAGCCCCAGCATTTT. Protein product: CASSPTGGLFQPQHF.

Ten or more counts support this clonotype. V and J are TRBV19 and TRBJ1-1, with D unclear. This CDR3 contains 13 residues. Germline loops: CDR1 LNHDA, CDR2 SQIVND (reference sequence). V was trimmed by 3 bases and J by 4 bases, leaving 9 bases between them. CDR3 in amino acids: CASSMQSVTEAFF. The CDR3 DNA reads TGTGCCAGTAGTATGCAGTCTGTCACTGAAGCTTTCTTT.

In this sample, this clonotype turned up a few times. V gene TRBV19 combines with J gene TRBJ1-2; no clear D. V was shortened by 5 bases and J by 5 bases, with 18 bases between the two germline ends. This CDR3 region has 15 residues. Germline V gene sequence: CDR1 LNHDA, CDR2 SQIVND (reference sequence). Here the CDR3 reads CASSRPGARIYGYTF. CDR3 nucleotides: TGTGCCAGTAGTCGGCCAGGCGCGCGCATTTATGGCTACACCTTC.

There are many counts of this clonotype. The genes are TRBV11-2 and TRBJ1-6, with TRBD1 as a possible D gene (5 bases). This CDR3 region has 16 residues. Germline V gene lookup returns CDR1 SGHAT and CDR2 FQNNGV. V dropped 5 bases and J dropped 8 bases, with 19 bases sitting between them. The CDR3 nucleotides are TGTGCCAGCAGCCCAGGGATTGGGGTAACGGATTCACCCCTCCACTTT. Amino acids: CASSPGIGVTDSPLHF.